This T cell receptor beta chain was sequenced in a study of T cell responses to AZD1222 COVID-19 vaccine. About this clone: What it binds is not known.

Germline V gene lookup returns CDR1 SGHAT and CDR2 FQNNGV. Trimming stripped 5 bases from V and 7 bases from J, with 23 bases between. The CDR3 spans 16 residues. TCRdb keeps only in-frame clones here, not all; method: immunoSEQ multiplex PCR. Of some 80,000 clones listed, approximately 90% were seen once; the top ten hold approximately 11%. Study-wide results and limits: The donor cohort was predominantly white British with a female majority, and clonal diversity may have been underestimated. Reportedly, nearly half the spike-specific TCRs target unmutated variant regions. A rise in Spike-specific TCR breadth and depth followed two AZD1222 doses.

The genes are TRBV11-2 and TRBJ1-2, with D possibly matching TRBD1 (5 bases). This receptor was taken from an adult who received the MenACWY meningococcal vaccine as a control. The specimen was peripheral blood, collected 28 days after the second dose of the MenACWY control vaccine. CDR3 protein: CASSPYLGQDHTGYTF. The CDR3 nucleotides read TGTGCCAGCAGCCCCTATCTGGGGCAGGATCATACTGGCTACACCTTC.